This T cell receptor (beta chain) was recorded in a study of blood T cell repertoires in COVID-19. On the study more broadly: Some COVID-19 samples were acute and others convalescent; all came from the United States, Italy and Spain. The analysed material was cDNA or gDNA that came from T cells, B-cell-depleted T cells, or PBMCs.

Sequencing was performed with immunoSEQ multiplex PCR; in TCRdb, only in-frame clones are kept and a portion is missing. The sample contains 150,000 to 200,000 clones, 80% to 85% of which appear only once. The germline V and J ends were trimmed by 8 bases and 6 bases, with 19 bases remaining between them. The CDR3 covers 15 residues. The germline CDR1 and CDR2 sequences are MDHEN and SYDVKM. This receptor was obtained from a woman aged 35 to 49 with acute or convalescent COVID-19. The sequencing input was peripheral blood. The chain recombines TRBV28 with TRBJ2-2, with D perhaps matching TRBD1 (5 bases). The CDR3 loop is CASFSRDLEPGELFF. The CDR3 coding sequence is TGTGCCAGCTTCTCCAGGGATTTGGAACCCGGGGAGCTGTTTTTT.